The 11 T cell receptor beta chains below all came from one sample that was sequenced in a study of blood T cell repertoires in COVID-19. Only in-frame clones appear in the TCRdb table, and some are missing; sequencing was by immunoSEQ multiplex PCR. The sample records about 260,000 clones, 86% being singletons. The sequenced material came from peripheral blood. Source of these receptors: a young man with active or convalescent COVID-19.

This clone has a single count. The chain has TRBV6-5 and TRBJ1-1; 8 nucleotides line up with TRBD1. The CDR3 is made up of 13 amino acids. After removal of 5 bases from V and 5 bases from J, the junction contained 4 bases not matched to a gene. Germline CDR1 reads MNHEY; CDR2 reads SVGAGI. The CDR3 sequence: CASSTQGGTEAFF. CDR3 nucleotides: TGTGCCAGCAGTACACAGGGGGGGACTGAAGCTTTCTTT.

J is TRBJ1-4 and V is TRBV7-2; TRBD1 is a possible D gene (5 bases). V gave up 2 bases and J gave up 12 bases, with 16 bases separating them. This CDR3 has 14 residues. The germline gives CDR1 SGHTA, CDR2 FQGNSA. The CDR3 is CASSLFGGQKELFF. For the CDR3, the DNA is TGTGCCAGCAGCTTATTCGGGGGTCAGAAGGAACTGTTTTTT.

J is TRBJ1-2 and V is TRBV12-3 or TRBV12-4; D not resolved. The V and J ends lost 4 bases and 8 bases respectively, with 11 bases between them. CDR3 size: 12 residues. In DNA form, the CDR3 reads TGTGCCAGCAGTTACGACTGGAAAGGCTACACCTTC. This translates into CASSYDWKGYTF.

The chain recombines TRBV24-1 with TRBJ2-6, with 9 bases aligning to TRBD1. The V and J ends lost 10 bases and 2 bases, in that order; junction bases with no gene match: 8. Germline V gene sequence: CDR1 KGHDR, CDR2 SFDVKD. This CDR3 is built from 16 residues. CDR3 DNA: TGTGCCACGGGACAGGGATCTGTAACTGGGGCCAACGTCCTGACTTTC. Protein: CATGQGSVTGANVLTF.

The J gene is TRBJ2-3, the V gene TRBV19, with 13 bases that match TRBD2. The CDR3 runs 15 residues. V shed 5 bases and J 4 bases; nucleotides not matched to a gene: 3. Per germline, CDR1 LNHDA and CDR2 SQIVND (reference sequence). The chain's CDR3 is CASSLTSGGADTQYF. Written as DNA, the CDR3 is TGTGCCAGTAGTCTAACTAGCGGGGGGGCAGATACGCAGTATTTT.

V is TRBV11-3 and J is TRBJ1-6; D gene unclear. This CDR3 region has 14 residues. Per the germline V gene, CDR1 is SGHNT and CDR2 is YENEEA. Trimming left V 2 bases short and J 5 bases short, with 7 bases between. The CDR3 loop reads CASSLLPDNSPLHF. DNA for the CDR3: TGTGCCAGCAGCTTACTGCCAGATAATTCACCCCTCCACTTT.

The chain employs TRBV12-3 or TRBV12-4 and TRBJ2-2, with D possibly being TRBD1 (5 bases). The ends were cut back, 7 bases at V and 2 bases at J, with 8 bases in the middle. This CDR3 is 13 amino acids long. The CDR3 bases are TGTGCCAGCACCGACAGAAACACCGGGGAGCTGTTTTTT. The encoded protein is CASTDRNTGELFF.

This chain connects TRBV11-3 to TRBJ2-7, with 7 bases identical to TRBD1. Trimming removed 0 bases from V and 3 bases from J; junction bases left unmatched: 5. CDR1 SGHNT and CDR2 YENEEA come from the germline V gene. The CDR3 totals 15 residues. CDR3 DNA sequence: TGTGCCAGCAGCTTAGATTCGGGACAGAGCTACGAGCAGTACTTC. Translating it yields CASSLDSGQSYEQYF. The complete variable domain, with remaining parts taken from reference TRBV11-3 and TRBJ2-7, reads EAGVVQSPRYKIIEKKQPVAFWCNPISGHNTLYWYLQNLGQGPELLIRYENEEAVDDSQLPKDRFSAERLKGVDSTLKIQPAELGDSAVYLCASSLDSGQSYEQYFGPGTRLTVT.

The rearrangement joins TRBV7-9 to TRBJ2-3, with D possibly being TRBD2 (5 bases). This CDR3 has 14 residues. Germline V gene data show CDR1 as SEHNR and CDR2 as FQNEAQ (reference sequence). V lost 5 bases and J lost 5, with 14 bases in between. The CDR3 protein is CASSHRDRGDTQYF. The CDR3 coding sequence is TGTGCCAGCAGCCACCGGGATAGAGGAGATACGCAGTATTTT.

This CDR3 reads CASSLGGVTQYF. CDR3 bases: TGTGCCAGCAGTTTAGGTGGAGTTACGCAGTATTTT. This chain joins TRBV27 and TRBJ2-3, with D uncertain. The CDR3 spans 12 residues. The V end was cut by 2 bases, the J end by 8 bases, with 8 bases between. Germline V gene lookup returns CDR1 MNHEY and CDR2 SMNVEV (reference sequence).

The V gene is TRBV5-1, the J gene TRBJ2-1; TRBD2 matches 9 bases. Germline V gene data show CDR1 as SGHRS and CDR2 as YFSETQ. The J segment lost 0 bases and the V segment lost 0 bases, leaving 7 bases of the junction unmatched. The CDR3 consists of 18 residues. Written as DNA, the CDR3 is TGCGCCAGCAGCTTGGTGCCAGCGGGGGGCTTCTCCTACAATGAGCAGTTCTTC. It codes for CASSLVPAGGFSYNEQFF.